Below, 16 T cell receptor beta chains from the same sample are listed, as sequenced in a study of identical twins. TCRdb passed the 5' RACE reads through MiXCR, listing each CDR3 protein once. The data contain fewer than 500,000 distinct CDR3 sequences, 20% to 25% of them seen just once; the ten biggest clones take up about 2.7%. This sample also appeared in a second study, on T cells expressing NK-cell markers.

The source material was CD4+ T cells sorted from blood. The source is a woman aged 18-30 years in good health.

This clonotype was seen a handful of times. The rearrangement links TRBV5-1 to TRBJ2-3; 11 bases agree with TRBD2. CDR1 and CDR2 (germline): SGHRS, YFSETQ. The CDR3 runs 17 residues. Losses at the gene ends were 4 bases for V and 4 bases for J; bases not matched to a gene: 11. The CDR3 nucleotides read TGCGCCAGCAGCCCAAGCCAGACTAGCGGGGTTTCAGATACGCAGTATTTT. Translation: CASSPSQTSGVSDTQYF.

This clonotype was detected a few times. The chain recombines TRBV7-8 with TRBJ2-5; no firm D call. CDR3 length equals 14 residues. V was pared by 6 bases and J by 4 bases, with 15 bases between. Germline V lookup: CDR1 SGHVS, CDR2 FQNEAQ. CDR3: CASRQMESLETQYF. The CDR3 nucleotides are TGTGCCAGCAGACAAATGGAATCCTTAGAGACCCAGTACTTC.

This clonotype showed up just a few times. CDR3 protein: CASTPVRGQADTQYF. CDR3 nucleotides: TGTGCCAGCACCCCCGTCAGGGGCCAAGCAGATACGCAGTATTTT. This chain links TRBV6-1 with TRBJ2-3, with a tentative D call TRBD1 (6 bases). V shed 7 bases and J shed 4 bases, with 18 bases lying between them. The germline V gene has CDR1 MNHNS and CDR2 SASEGT. The CDR3 totals 15 residues.

The CDR3 DNA follows: TGTGCCAGCAATCGAGGGAGCGGGAGGCCTACTGCCAACACAGATACGCAGTATTTT. This sequence encodes CASNRGSGRPTANTDTQYF. The rearrangement links TRBV6-4 to TRBJ2-3; 9 nucleotides agree with TRBD2. In germline, CDR1 is MRHNA, CDR2 SNTAGT. This CDR3 comprises 19 residues. V was clipped by 7 bases and J by 2 bases; unmatched bases: 19.

The gene calls are TRBV30 and TRBJ2-5; tentative D call: TRBD2 (6 bases). Germline values: CDR1 GTSNPN, CDR2 SVGIG (reference sequence). This CDR3 spans 12 amino acids. V was clipped by 3 bases and J by 7 bases, with 12 bases between them. The CDR3: CAWSYSGSTQYF. CDR3 bases: TGTGCCTGGAGCTATAGCGGCTCGACCCAGTACTTC.

This clonotype was seen only a few times. The chain uses TRBV5-4 and TRBJ2-3; tentative D call: TRBD2 (6 bases). The CDR3 runs 15 residues. Per the germline V gene, CDR1 is SGHNT and CDR2 is YYREEE (reference sequence). V was cut by 4 bases and J by 3 bases, with 15 bases left in between. The CDR3 nucleotides are TGTGCCAGCAGCCGGCCGGGACTGTGGACAGATACGCAGTATTTT. Translating it yields CASSRPGLWTDTQYF.

This rearrangement joins TRBV12-3 or TRBV12-4 to TRBJ1-2; TRBD1 aligns across 8 bases. This CDR3 contains 15 residues. V lost 5 bases to trimming and J lost 6 bases; unmatched junction nucleotides: 11. DNA of the CDR3: TGTGCCAGCAGTCAAGGGGACAGGCGCCACGATGGCTACACCTTC. It codes for CASSQGDRRHDGYTF.

This chain joins TRBV9 and TRBJ1-1; no clear D. Germline lookup yields CDR1 SGDLS and CDR2 YYNGEE. V was cut by 3 bases and J by 3 bases, with 15 bases left in between. The CDR3 runs to 15 residues. CDR3 sequence (DNA): TGTGCCAGCAGCGCCTCCGGGCAAGTGGACACTGAAGCTTTCTTT. Encoded protein: CASSASGQVDTEAFF.

This clonotype was recorded at least ten times. The chain carries TRBV12-3 or TRBV12-4 and TRBJ1-2, with D unclear. The CDR3 is made up of 13 amino acids. V was cut by 10 bases and J by 4 bases, with 16 bases left in between. CDR3 nucleotides: TGTGCCACTTGGCCACTTTTCGGCTATGGCTACACCTTC. Amino acid sequence: CATWPLFGYGYTF.

V is TRBV9 and J is TRBJ2-2; D is undetermined. The CDR3 is 14 amino acids. V dropped 0 bases and J dropped 3 bases, with 6 bases sitting between them. Germline V gives CDR1 SGDLS, CDR2 YYNGEE. CDR3 in DNA: TGTGCCAGCAGCGTAGACAGTTACACCGGGGAGCTGTTTTTT. This codes for CASSVDSYTGELFF. The full variable domain, completed using reference TRBV9 and TRBJ2-2, is DSGVTQTPKHLITATGQRVTLRCSPRSGDLSVYWYQQSLDQGLQFLIQYYNGEERAKGNILERFSAQQFPDLHSELNLSSLELGDSALYFCASSVDSYTGELFFGEGSRLTVL.

This clonotype occurred a few times. The chain combines TRBV29-1 with TRBJ2-1, with 11 bases that match TRBD1. Germline CDR1 reads SQVTM; CDR2 reads ANQGSEA. The CDR3 is 15 amino acids. With 6 bases clipped from V and 5 bases from J, the junction kept 9 bases outside the gene matches. CDR3 DNA: TGCAGCGTCGCCGGGACAGGGGGTTGGGACAATGAGCAGTTCTTC. Translated, it gives CSVAGTGGWDNEQFF.

This clonotype was recorded once. The chain combines TRBV6-1 with TRBJ1-2; 7 positions match TRBD1. In germline, CDR1 is MNHNS, CDR2 SASEGT. With V trimmed by 6 bases and J by 8 bases, 12 bases remained unmatched. This CDR3 contains 14 residues. CDR3: CASSRTTGEGGYTF. CDR3 in DNA: TGTGCCAGCAGCCGAACCACAGGGGAGGGGGGCTACACCTTC.

This clonotype came up a few times. This rearrangement joins TRBV6-1 to TRBJ2-1; D gene uncertain. The germline V gene has CDR1 MNHNS and CDR2 SASEGT. V was clipped by 6 bases and J by 1 base, with 13 bases between them. The CDR3 runs to 15 residues. The CDR3 DNA is TGTGCCAGCAGGCCCGCCGAGGAGTCCTACAATGAGCAGTTCTTC. Amino acid sequence: CASRPAEESYNEQFF.

J is TRBJ2-7 and V is TRBV20-1, with D possibly being TRBD1 or TRBD2 (5 bases each). The CDR3 is 13 amino acids. CDR1 DFQATT and CDR2 SNEGSKA come from the germline V gene (reference sequence). Trimming stripped 1 base from V and 5 bases from J, with 12 bases between. Written as DNA, the CDR3 is TGCAGTGCTAGAGTCCAGGGAGTAGACGAGCAGTACTTC. Translation: CSARVQGVDEQYF.

The chain's CDR3 is CASSLRRSKAEKLFF. Here the CDR3 DNA reads TGTGCCAGCAGCTTACGGAGGTCTAAGGCTGAAAAACTGTTTTTT. The V call is TRBV7-2, the J call TRBJ1-4; D unresolved. V lost 2 bases, J lost 7 bases, and 14 bases lay in between. The CDR3 covers 15 residues. CDR1 is SGHTA and CDR2 is FQGNSA in the germline V gene.

This chain links TRBV11-2 with TRBJ2-1, with TRBD1 matching over 12 bases. CDR1 and CDR2 (germline): SGHAT, FQNNGV. The V and J ends lost 5 bases and 1 base, in that order; junction bases with no gene match: 9. This CDR3 comprises 18 residues. The CDR3 region is CASSAGTGGANSYNEQFF. CDR3 bases: TGTGCCAGCAGCGCCGGGACAGGGGGCGCAAATTCCTACAATGAGCAGTTCTTC.